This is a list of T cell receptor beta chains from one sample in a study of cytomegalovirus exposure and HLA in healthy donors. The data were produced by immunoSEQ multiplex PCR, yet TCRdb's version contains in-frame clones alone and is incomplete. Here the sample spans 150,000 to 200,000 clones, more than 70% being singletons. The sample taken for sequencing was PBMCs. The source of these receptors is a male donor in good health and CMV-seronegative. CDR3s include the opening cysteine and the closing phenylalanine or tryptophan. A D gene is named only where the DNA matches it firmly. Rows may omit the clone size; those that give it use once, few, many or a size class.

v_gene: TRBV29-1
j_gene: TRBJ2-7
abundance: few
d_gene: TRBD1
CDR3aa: CSVLKLRGLEYEQYF
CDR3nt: TGCAGCGTACTTAAATTGAGGGGGCTGGAGTACGAGCAGTACTTC

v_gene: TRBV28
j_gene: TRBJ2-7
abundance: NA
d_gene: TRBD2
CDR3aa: CASSYPSGSRFEQYF
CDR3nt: TGTGCCAGCAGTTACCCCAGCGGGAGTCGTTTCGAGCAGTACTTC

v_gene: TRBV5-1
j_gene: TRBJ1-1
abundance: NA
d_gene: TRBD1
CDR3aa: CASSLVAGGNTEAFF
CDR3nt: TGCGCCAGCAGCTTGGTAGCAGGGGGGAACACTGAAGCTTTCTTT

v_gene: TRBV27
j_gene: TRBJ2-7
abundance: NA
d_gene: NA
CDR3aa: CASSSRSYEQYF
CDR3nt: TGTGCCAGCAGCTCTCGTTCCTACGAGCAGTACTTC

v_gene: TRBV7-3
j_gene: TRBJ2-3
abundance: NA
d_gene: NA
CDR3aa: CASSRIADTQYF
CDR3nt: TGTGCCAGCAGCCGCATAGCAGATACGCAGTATTTT

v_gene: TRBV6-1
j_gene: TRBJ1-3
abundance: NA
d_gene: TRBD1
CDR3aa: CASRQGSGNTIYF
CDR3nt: TGTGCCAGCAGACAGGGGTCAGGAAACACCATATATTTT

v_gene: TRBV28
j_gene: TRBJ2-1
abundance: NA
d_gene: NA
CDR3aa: CASRKVGGGSNNEQFF
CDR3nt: TGTGCCAGCAGGAAAGTAGGGGGGGGTTCTAACAATGAGCAGTTCTTC

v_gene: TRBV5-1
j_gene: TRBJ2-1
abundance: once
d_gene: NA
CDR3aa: CASRGRGGKNLEQFF
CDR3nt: TGCGCCAGCAGGGGCCGTGGCGGGAAGAACCTTGAGCAGTTCTTC

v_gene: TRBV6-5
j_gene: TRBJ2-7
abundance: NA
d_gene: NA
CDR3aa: CASSSPTGGGYEQYF
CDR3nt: TGTGCCAGCAGTTCACCCACAGGGGGGGGCTACGAGCAGTACTTC

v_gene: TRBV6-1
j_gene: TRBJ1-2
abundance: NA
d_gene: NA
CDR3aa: CASSDGRNYGYTF
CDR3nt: TGTGCCAGCAGTGATGGGCGTAACTATGGCTACACCTTC

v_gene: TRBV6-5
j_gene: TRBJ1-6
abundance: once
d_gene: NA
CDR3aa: CASIDRQGNSPLHF
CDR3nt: TGTGCCAGCATCGACAGGCAGGGTAATTCACCCCTCCACTTT

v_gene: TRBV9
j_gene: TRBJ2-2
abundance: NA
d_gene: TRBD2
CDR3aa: CASRTSGNTGELFF
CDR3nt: TGTGCCAGCAGGACTAGCGGCAACACCGGGGAGCTGTTTTTT

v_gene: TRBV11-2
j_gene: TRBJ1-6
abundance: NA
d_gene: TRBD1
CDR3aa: CASSLAPQGALHF
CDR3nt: TGTGCCAGCAGCTTAGCGCCGCAGGGGGCCCTCCACTTT

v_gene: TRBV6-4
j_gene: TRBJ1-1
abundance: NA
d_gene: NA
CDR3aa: CASSADRRNTEAFF
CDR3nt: TGTGCCAGCAGTGCCGACAGGCGGAACACTGAAGCTTTCTTT

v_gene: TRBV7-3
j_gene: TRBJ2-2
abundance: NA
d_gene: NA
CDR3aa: CASGPGDTGELFF
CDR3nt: TGTGCCAGCGGTCCGGGTGACACCGGGGAGCTGTTTTTT

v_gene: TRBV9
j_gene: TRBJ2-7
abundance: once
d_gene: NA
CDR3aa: CASSVGTRSYEQYF
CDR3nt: TGTGCCAGCAGCGTGGGCACTAGATCGTACGAGCAGTACTTC

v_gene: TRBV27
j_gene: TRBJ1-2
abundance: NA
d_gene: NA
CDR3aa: CASTDTQTETNYGYTF
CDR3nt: TGTGCCAGCACCGACACCCAGACAGAAACTAACTATGGCTACACCTTC

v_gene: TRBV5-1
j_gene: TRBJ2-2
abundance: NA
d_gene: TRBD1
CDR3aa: CASSPLRGTANTGELFF
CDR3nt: TGCGCCAGCAGCCCCCTGCGTGGGACAGCGAACACCGGGGAGCTGTTTTTT

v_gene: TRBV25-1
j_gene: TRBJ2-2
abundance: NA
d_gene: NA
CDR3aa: CASSWSTGELFF
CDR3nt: TGTGCCAGCAGTTGGAGCACCGGGGAGCTGTTTTTT

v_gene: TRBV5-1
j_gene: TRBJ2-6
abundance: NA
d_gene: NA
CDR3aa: CASSLVGSSGANVLAF
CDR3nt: TGCGCCAGCAGCTTGGTCGGGAGCTCTGGGGCCAACGTCCTGGCTTTC